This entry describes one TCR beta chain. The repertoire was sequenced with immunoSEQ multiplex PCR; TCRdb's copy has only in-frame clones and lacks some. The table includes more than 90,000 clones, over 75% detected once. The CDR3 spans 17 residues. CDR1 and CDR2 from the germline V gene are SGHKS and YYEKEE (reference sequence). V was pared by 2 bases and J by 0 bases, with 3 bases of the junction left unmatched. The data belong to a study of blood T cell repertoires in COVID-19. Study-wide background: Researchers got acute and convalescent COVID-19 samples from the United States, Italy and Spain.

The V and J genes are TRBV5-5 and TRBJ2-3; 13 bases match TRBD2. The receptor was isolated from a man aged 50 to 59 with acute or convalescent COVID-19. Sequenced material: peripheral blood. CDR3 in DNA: TGTGCCAGCAGCTTCGGGACTAGCGGGATTAGCACAGATACGCAGTATTTT. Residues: CASSFGTSGISTDTQYF.